This TCR beta chain was sequenced during a study of blood T cell repertoires in COVID-19. As for the study in general: Sample material is recorded as cDNA or gDNA derived from T cells, B-cell-depleted T cells, or PBMCs.

Here immunoSEQ multiplex PCR was the method, and the copy in TCRdb shows in-frame clones only, minus some. The sample carries roughly 300,000 clones, around 87% recorded once. The sequence was obtained from a woman aged 30 to 39 who had recovered from COVID-19. Sequenced: PBMCs or T cells enriched from blood (not recorded which).

The CDR3 protein is CASSRPTGGTEAFF. The CDR3, as DNA: TGTGCCAGCAGCCGTCCGACAGGGGGAACTGAAGCTTTCTTT. The V call is TRBV7-2, the J call TRBJ1-1; 9 nucleotides agree with TRBD1. Trimming cost V 5 bases and J 5 bases; bases outside gene matches: 6. Germline V gene sequence: CDR1 SGHTA, CDR2 FQGNSA. The CDR3 contains 14 residues.